Listed below are T cell receptor beta chains from one sample, sequenced in a study of beta chain features in type 1 diabetes. The assay was immunoSEQ multiplex PCR, and TCRdb's table has in-frame clones only and misses some. This table has roughly 140,000 clones, nearly 50% appearing once. The source material was Tregs from blood. All receptors come from a man between 18 and 35 years old in good health. Both conserved end residues are part of each CDR3. Fields, in order: J gene, V gene, clone size, D gene, CDR3 protein, CDR3 DNA. The D gene is left open where the match is weak. Not all rows give a size; the values are once, few, many and, for expanded clones, a class.

J gene: TRBJ2-5; V gene: TRBV9; clone size: -; D gene: -; CDR3 protein: CASSPDWRQETQYF; CDR3 DNA: TGTGCCAGCAGCCCCGATTGGCGGCAAGAGACCCAGTACTTC
J gene: TRBJ1-2; V gene: TRBV29-1; clone size: -; D gene: -; CDR3 protein: CSAQDPGKEFGYTF; CDR3 DNA: TGCAGCGCTCAGGACCCGGGAAAGGAATTCGGCTACACCTTC
J gene: TRBJ2-1; V gene: TRBV4-3; clone size: -; D gene: TRBD1; CDR3 protein: CASSRGTGAYNEQFF; CDR3 DNA: TGCGCCAGCAGCCGCGGGACAGGGGCCTACAATGAGCAGTTCTTC
J gene: TRBJ2-7; V gene: TRBV28; clone size: -; D gene: -; CDR3 protein: CASSPRDKQYF; CDR3 DNA: TGTGCCAGCAGCCCGCGAGACAAGCAGTACTTC
J gene: TRBJ2-7; V gene: TRBV7-2; clone size: few; D gene: TRBD2; CDR3 protein: CASSLEAGGLYEQYF; CDR3 DNA: TGTGCCAGCAGCTTAGAAGCGGGAGGCCTCTACGAGCAGTACTTC
J gene: TRBJ2-1; V gene: TRBV28; clone size: -; D gene: TRBD2; CDR3 protein: CASRPTGTSGSGQFF; CDR3 DNA: TGTGCCAGCAGACCCACCGGGACTAGCGGGAGTGGGCAGTTCTTC
J gene: TRBJ2-1; V gene: TRBV5-4; clone size: few; D gene: TRBD1; CDR3 protein: CASSGRDRGNEQFF; CDR3 DNA: TGTGCCAGCAGCGGCCGGGACAGGGGTAATGAGCAGTTCTTC
J gene: TRBJ2-1; V gene: TRBV28; clone size: -; D gene: -; CDR3 protein: CASSFQGSSYNEQFF; CDR3 DNA: TGTGCCAGCAGTTTCCAGGGAAGCTCCTACAATGAGCAGTTCTTC
J gene: TRBJ1-6; V gene: TRBV6-5; clone size: -; D gene: TRBD1; CDR3 protein: CASSYSAGQGGSPLHF; CDR3 DNA: TGTGCCAGCAGTTACTCGGCGGGACAGGGAGGTTCACCCCTCCACTTT
J gene: TRBJ1-4; V gene: TRBV21-1; clone size: few; D gene: -; CDR3 protein: CASSKAQLFNEKLFF; CDR3 DNA: TGTGCCAGCAGCAAAGCCCAGTTATTTAATGAAAAACTGTTTTTT